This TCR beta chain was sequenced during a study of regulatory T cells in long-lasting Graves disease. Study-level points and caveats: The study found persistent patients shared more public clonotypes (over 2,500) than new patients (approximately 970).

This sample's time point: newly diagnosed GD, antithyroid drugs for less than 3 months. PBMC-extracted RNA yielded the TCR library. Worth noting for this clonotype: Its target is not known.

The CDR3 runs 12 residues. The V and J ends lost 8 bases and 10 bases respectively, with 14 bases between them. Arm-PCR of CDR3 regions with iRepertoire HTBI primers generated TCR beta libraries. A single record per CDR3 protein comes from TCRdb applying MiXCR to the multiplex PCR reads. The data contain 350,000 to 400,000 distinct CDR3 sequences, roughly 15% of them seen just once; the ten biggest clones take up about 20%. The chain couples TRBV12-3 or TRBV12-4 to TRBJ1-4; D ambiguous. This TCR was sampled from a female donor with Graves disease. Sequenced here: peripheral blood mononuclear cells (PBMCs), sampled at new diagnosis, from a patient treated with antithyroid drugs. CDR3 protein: CASRREVGKLFF. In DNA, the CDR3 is TGTGCCAGCCGACGTGAGGTGGGAAAACTGTTTTTT.